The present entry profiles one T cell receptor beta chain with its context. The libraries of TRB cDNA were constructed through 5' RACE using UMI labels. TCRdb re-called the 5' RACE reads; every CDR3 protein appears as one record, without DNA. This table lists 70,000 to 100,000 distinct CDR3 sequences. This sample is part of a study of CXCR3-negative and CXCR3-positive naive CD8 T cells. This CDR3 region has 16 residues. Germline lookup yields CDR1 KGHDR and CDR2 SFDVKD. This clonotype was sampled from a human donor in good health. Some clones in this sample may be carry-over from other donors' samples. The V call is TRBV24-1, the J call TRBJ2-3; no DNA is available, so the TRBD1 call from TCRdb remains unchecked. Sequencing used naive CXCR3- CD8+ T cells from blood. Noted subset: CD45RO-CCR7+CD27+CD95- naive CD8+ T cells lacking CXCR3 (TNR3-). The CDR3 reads CATSEAGTGTLDTQYF.